This TCR beta chain is drawn from a study of T cell responses to AZD1222 COVID-19 vaccine. Sequencing was performed with immunoSEQ multiplex PCR; in TCRdb, only in-frame clones are kept and a portion is missing. The sample comprises fewer than 180,000 clones, under 95% of which are singletons, and 2.5% to 3.5% rests with the top ten. The CDR3 covers 18 residues. Material: peripheral blood, obtained 28 days after the second AZD1222 dose. The chain joins TRBV12-2 to TRBJ2-1; the table's TRBD2 call for D was not verified on the DNA. TRBV12-2 is a pseudogene locus. The sequence was obtained from an adult who received the AZD1222 COVID-19 vaccine. This chain's CDR3 is CASRFALAGTFSYNEQFF. The CDR3 DNA reads as TGTGCAAGTCGCTTTGCGTTAGCGGGAACATTCTCCTACAATGAGCAGTTCTTC.